This T cell receptor beta chain was sequenced in a study of cytomegalovirus exposure and HLA in healthy donors (dated by TCRdb to about 2017). With respect to the entire study: An earlier analysis of roughly 500 of the donors reported approximately 280 Gb of sequence data and 117 million unique TCR beta sequences obtained from around 190 million T cells. An early release covering roughly 640 HLA-typed donors comprised about 300 gigabases of sequencing data and 85 million or so unique TCR sequences. Of the roughly 400 genotyped donors, about 80% fell in the genetic ancestry cluster associated with self-reported Caucasian donors. The aim of the study was to test whether cataloging public T cell receptors could identify signatures of past pathogen exposure. Using immunosequencing, the study profiled T cell repertoires from 550 to 750 subjects and related those repertoires to cytomegalovirus serostatus. Besides the first cohort of under 700 subjects, a separate validation cohort made up of roughly 130 different subjects was used. To predict cytomegalovirus infection status, the study combined high-throughput TCR immunosequencing, statistical association of individual TCRs with disease status, and machine learning. In a later analysis, previously published TCR beta repertoires from about 640 donors were re-analyzed and high-resolution HLA genotyping was added so that TCR occurrence patterns could be studied. In the later analysis, no new phenotypic data were used to find candidate immune exposures; instead, reliance was placed on TCR beta sequences and their occurrence across donors. In an earlier analysis of 587 of the donors, high-throughput TCR beta sequencing was used to judge whether each TCR beta V gene segment behaved as functional or pseudogenic. Alongside the repertoire data, information on donor age, sex, ethnicity and CMV serostatus was compiled. A later genetic analysis took genome-wide SNP genotypes for about three fifths of the 666 donors and used that subset as a discovery cohort. Every repertoire in the discovery cohort had been generated on one and the same sequencing platform. Class I and class II HLA loci were covered by the typing at four-digit resolution. Typing coverage differed by locus: A, B, C, DRB1 and DQB1 were typed in about 620-640 donors, DQA1 in about 510, DPA1 in around 610, and DPB1 in 472. Because of strong linkage in the cohort, roughly five DR-DQ haplotypes were treated as single units for association and clustering. Among approximately 370 genotyped donors of the cohort, an average of around 250,000 unique TCR beta nucleotide sequences was sequenced per donor, of which 15% to 20% were non-productive. The paper's findings and limits, for the study overall: A later analysis found that HLA-associated TCR beta chains were more clonally expanded and had lower generation probabilities than equally common non-associated chains. In the study, some 160 TCR beta chains were listed as associated with cytomegalovirus. Several of the top co-occurrence clusters appeared to be linked to parvovirus B19, influenza, CMV and Epstein-Barr virus, according to a later analysis. This cohort had only TCR beta chains sequenced, and the lack of alpha or paired-chain data limited which features could be detected. Correlated functional status among segregating V segments might be attributable to linkage disequilibrium, but an unknown experimental factor could not be ruled out. In vitro tests confirmed that three of the cytomegalovirus-associated TCR beta chains recognize cytomegalovirus antigens. In both the original and validation cohorts, the classifier was reported to diagnose cytomegalovirus status with high specificity and sensitivity. Some IMGT-functional V segments, including TRBV6-2 and TRBV6-3, could not be told apart with the 87-base-pair reads, so those segments were excluded. Because counts were too low, around 18 rarely observed V segments, including chromosome 9 orphons, were left out of the earlier analysis of several hundred of the donors. A later analysis associated some 17,000 TCR beta sequences with specific HLA alleles at a false discovery rate of 0.05. While some public TCRs were present in many individuals, most TCR sequences turned up only very rarely across donors. A cluster of highly shared sequence variants was judged likely to be a technical artifact of the sequencing pipeline. Compared with the roughly 700-donor mean, donors in an Asian-associated ancestry cluster had fewer N-insertions in productive TCRs, according to a later genetic analysis. Immune exposure information for the cohort was limited to CMV serostatus. A later analysis found that TCR association rates varied across HLA loci, with DRB1 alleles showing the most associated TCRs and HLA-C alleles the fewest. A further reported finding was that TCR beta sequences accurately predicted the HLA-A and HLA-B alleles for most subjects in the first cohort. When HLA alleles, especially DR and DQ, strongly co-occurred, TCR associations were difficult to assign to individual alleles. HLA typing was unavailable for some donors at each locus, so association tests used only the typed subset. In a later genetic analysis, a missense DCLRE1C variant was associated with V-gene and J-gene trimming of TCR beta chains, and the association was replicated in an independent cohort. An earlier analysis of around 540 of the donors showed that most TCR beta V segments appeared in productive rearrangements either about 90% or about 30% of the time, which broadly matched IMGT annotations. In a later analysis, most CMV-associated TCR beta chains were found to appear HLA-restricted, with HLA associations seemingly driven largely by CMV exposure. It was suggested by the authors that the approach could potentially be generalized to other disease states and immunological phenotypes. Roughly uniform sequencing depth across donors was assumed in presence/absence analyses, although this assumption may not hold.

The cohort was made up of 500 to 800 healthy bone marrow donors. At the time of sampling, every cohort member was nominally healthy, though immune exposures that went unrecorded were likely present. The donor tested CMV seropositive, placing the donor among the 289 seropositive members of the cohort. Every donor gave a peripheral blood sample, and the peripheral blood mononuclear cells from that sample were used for TCR beta sequencing. The Qiagen DNeasy Blood Extraction Kit was used to extract genomic DNA from the blood cell samples. On this clone itself: The specificity of this receptor is unknown. No clone much larger than this one lies a single base away; base qualities are absent.

V is clipped by 5 bases and J by 0 bases, and the sequence between their germline boundaries is 18 bases long. According to the germline V gene, CDR1 reads SGHAT and CDR2 reads FQNNGV. The CDR3, from cysteine to phenylalanine, totals 17 residues. Of all the DNA, just the CDR3 is kept, 51 bases in frame from base 1. To prepare the library, the immunoSEQ multiplex PCR assay was applied. For the multiplex PCR, a mixture combining 60 forward primers for TCR Vbeta segments and 13 reverse primers for TCR Jbeta segments was used. The CDR3 region of rearranged TCR beta genes was amplified from genomic DNA by a multiplex PCR assay. The amplified TCR beta libraries were sequenced on the Illumina HiSeq System as 87-base-pair reads. The paper's processing steps were these. A later analysis tallied around 82 million unique TCR beta chains across the 650 to 750 repertoires, and approximately 12 million of those chains were shared by two or more donors. To remove PCR and sequencing errors, raw reads were error-corrected and collapsed into unique sequences using a nearest-neighbor algorithm that merged closely related sequences. Alignment of CDR3 sequences to IMGT reference sequences was used to assign V, D and J gene segments. For a sequence to be retained, a match of at least six nucleotides was required to both a V gene segment and a J gene segment. Rearrangements were classified as productive when the CDR3 lacked stop codons and remained in frame with V and J, and all other rearrangements were classified as non-productive. CDR3 was defined according to IMGT convention as the region running from the second conserved V-encoded cysteine to the conserved J-encoded phenylalanine. The earlier analysis of 550 to 650 of the donors excluded any sequence lacking an unambiguous match to a single V gene segment. An earlier analysis of 500 to 700 of the donors classified V segments as functional when productive rearrangements were above 56.7% and as segregating when the standard deviation between donors was above 5%. A statistical classification framework was built to diagnose cytomegalovirus status from the catalog of TCR beta chain sequences. In a later analysis, TCR nucleotide sequences were compared against IMGT/GENE-DB human TR gene sequences so that V and J genes could be assigned. The TCRdist pipeline was used in a later analysis to assign CDR3 sequences and most-parsimonious VDJ recombination scenarios. A later analysis defined each TCR beta chain by its CDR3 amino acid sequence plus V-gene family, and excluded reads lacking a unique V-gene family. In a later analysis, 500 to 650 highly shared, low-generation-probability nucleotide sequences were removed to address suspected cross-contamination and a sequencing artifact. A later analysis calculated a clonal expansion index for each public chain from normalized within-repertoire ranks of inferred template counts. In a later analysis, generation probabilities were computed using a VDJ recombination model fitted to out-of-frame rearrangements, and the results were checked against IGoR. A later analysis scored TCR-TCR, TCR-HLA and TCR-CMV co-occurrence with hypergeometric tests, applying a repertoire-size bias correction to TCR pairs. A later analysis estimated false discovery rates by permuting HLA or CMV assignments 20 times. A later analysis grouped co-occurring TCRs with DBSCAN, adding TCRdist sequence similarity when clustering within HLA-allele-positive subsets. For co-occurrence clustering, repertoires with fewer than 30,000 or more than 120,000 public chains were excluded, along with four or five repertoires with anomalous nucleotide sharing. Here the immuneACCESS table is served through TCRdb, limited to in-frame sequences with V and J called. Missing clones are a known gap in these copies; in checked studies unresolved V genes cover under half, and the rest lacks a known reason. That table supplies the V and J calls and clone size; D and trimming were determined from the DNA. This sample holds some 150,000 clones; about 82% were observed only once. The ten most abundant clones make up roughly 7.5% of the sample.

The source of this sequence is a woman aged 30 to 39 in good health and CMV-seropositive. The chain uses TRBV11-2 and TRBJ2-3; the D gene is possibly TRBD2, with 6 bases matching. The sequenced sample was PBMCs. The CDR3 in this case is CASSLPWRGPSTDTQYF. The sequenced DNA is TGTGCCAGCAGCCTACCATGGCGGGGCCCTAGCACAGATACGCAGTATTTT.